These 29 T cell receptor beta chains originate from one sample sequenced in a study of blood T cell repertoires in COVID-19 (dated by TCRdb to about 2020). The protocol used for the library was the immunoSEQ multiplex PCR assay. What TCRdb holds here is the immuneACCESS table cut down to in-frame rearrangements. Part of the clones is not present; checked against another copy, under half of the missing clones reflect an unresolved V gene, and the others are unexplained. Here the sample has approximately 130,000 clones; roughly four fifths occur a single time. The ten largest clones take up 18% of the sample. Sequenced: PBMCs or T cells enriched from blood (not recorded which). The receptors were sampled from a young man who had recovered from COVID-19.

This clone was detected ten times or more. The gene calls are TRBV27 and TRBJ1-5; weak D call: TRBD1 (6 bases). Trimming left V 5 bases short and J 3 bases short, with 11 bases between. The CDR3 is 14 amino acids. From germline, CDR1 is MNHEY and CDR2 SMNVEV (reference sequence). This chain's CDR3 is CASSPDSSNQPQHF. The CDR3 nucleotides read TGTGCCAGCAGTCCGGACAGTTCCAATCAGCCCCAGCATTTT.

CDR3: CASSLVGGQGAAYEQYF. In DNA, the CDR3 is TGTGCCAGCAGCTTAGTCGGCGGACAGGGGGCGGCCTACGAGCAGTACTTC. The chain has TRBV11-2 and TRBJ2-7; 11 bases fit TRBD1. Unmatched junction bases numbered 7, after V lost 1 base and J lost 2 bases. The CDR3 contains 17 residues. The germline CDR1 and CDR2 sequences are SGHAT and FQNNGV.

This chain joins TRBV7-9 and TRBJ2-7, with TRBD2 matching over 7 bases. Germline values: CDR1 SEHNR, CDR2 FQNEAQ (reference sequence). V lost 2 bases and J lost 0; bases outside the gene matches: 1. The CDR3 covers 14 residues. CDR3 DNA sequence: TGTGCCAGCAGCTTACGGGAGGTCTCCTACGAGCAGTACTTC. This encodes CASSLREVSYEQYF.

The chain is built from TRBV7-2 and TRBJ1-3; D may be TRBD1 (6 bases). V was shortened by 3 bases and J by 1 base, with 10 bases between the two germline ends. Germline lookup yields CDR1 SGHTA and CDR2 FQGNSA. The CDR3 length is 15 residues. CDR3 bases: TGTGCCAGCAGCTTGAGGGGACAATCTGGAAACACCATATATTTT. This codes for CASSLRGQSGNTIYF.

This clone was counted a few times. The CDR3 DNA reads TGTGCCAGCAGCTTAGGACAGGGGGCGAAAGGCTACACCTTC. Translation: CASSLGQGAKGYTF. This chain connects TRBV7-2 to TRBJ1-2; TRBD1 agrees at 10 bases. This CDR3 is built from 14 residues. Unmatched junction bases numbered 4, after V lost 1 base and J lost 8 bases. CDR1 is SGHTA and CDR2 is FQGNSA in the germline V gene.

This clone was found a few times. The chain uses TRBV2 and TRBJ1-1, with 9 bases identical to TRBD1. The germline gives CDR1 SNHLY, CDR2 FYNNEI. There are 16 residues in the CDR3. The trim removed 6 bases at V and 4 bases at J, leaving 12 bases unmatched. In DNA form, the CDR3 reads TGTGCCAGCAGGAACCCCGACAGGGGGGTAGGCACTGAAGCTTTCTTT. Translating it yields CASRNPDRGVGTEAFF.

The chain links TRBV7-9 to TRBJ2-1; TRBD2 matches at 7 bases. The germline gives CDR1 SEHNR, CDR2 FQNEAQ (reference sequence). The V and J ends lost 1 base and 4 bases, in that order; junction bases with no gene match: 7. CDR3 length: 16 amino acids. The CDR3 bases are TGTGCCAGCAGCTTAGTTCCAGCGGGATTTTACAATGAGCAGTTCTTC. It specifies CASSLVPAGFYNEQFF.

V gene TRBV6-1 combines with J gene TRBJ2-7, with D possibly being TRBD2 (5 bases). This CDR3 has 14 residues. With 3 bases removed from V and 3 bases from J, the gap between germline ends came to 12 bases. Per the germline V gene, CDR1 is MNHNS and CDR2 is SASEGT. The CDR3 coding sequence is TGTGCCAGCAGTGATTTGGAGGAGCACTACGAGCAGTACGTC. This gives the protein CASSDLEEHYEQYV.

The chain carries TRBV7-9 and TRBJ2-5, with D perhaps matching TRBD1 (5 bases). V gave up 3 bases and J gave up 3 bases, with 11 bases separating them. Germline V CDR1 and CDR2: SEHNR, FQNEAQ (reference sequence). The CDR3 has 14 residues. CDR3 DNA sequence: TGTGCCAGCAGCTTTCCAGGGAAAGAAGAGACCCAGTACTTC. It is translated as CASSFPGKEETQYF.

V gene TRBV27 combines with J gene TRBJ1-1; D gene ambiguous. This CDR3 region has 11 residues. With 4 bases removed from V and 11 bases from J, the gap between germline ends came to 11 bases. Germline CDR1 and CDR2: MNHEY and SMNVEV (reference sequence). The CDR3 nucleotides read TGTGCCAGCAGTTCTAGTACAAAGGCTTTCTTT. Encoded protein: CASSSSTKAFF.

The CDR3 is CASSSSGSSNTGELFF. CDR3 bases: TGTGCCAGCTCATCTAGCGGGAGTTCGAACACCGGGGAGCTGTTTTTT. The chain links TRBV18 to TRBJ2-2, with 10 bases aligning to TRBD2. The CDR3 consists of 16 residues. Trimming took 5 bases from V and 0 from J; bases not matched to a gene: 3. CDR1 and CDR2 (germline): KGHSH, LQKENI.

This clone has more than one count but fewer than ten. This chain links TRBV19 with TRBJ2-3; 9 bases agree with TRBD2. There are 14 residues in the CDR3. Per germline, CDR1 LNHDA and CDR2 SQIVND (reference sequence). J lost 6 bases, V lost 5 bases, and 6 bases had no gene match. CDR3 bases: TGTGCCAGTAGTCCTCGGACTAGCGCCGATACGCAGTATTTT. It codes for CASSPRTSADTQYF.

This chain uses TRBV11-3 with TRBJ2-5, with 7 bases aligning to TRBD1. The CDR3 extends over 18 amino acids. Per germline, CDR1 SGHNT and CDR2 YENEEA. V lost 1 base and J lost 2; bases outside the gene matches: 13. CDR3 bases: TGTGCCAGCAGCTTAGGGGTTGTAGGGACAGCGGAACAAGAGACCCAGTACTTC. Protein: CASSLGVVGTAEQETQYF.

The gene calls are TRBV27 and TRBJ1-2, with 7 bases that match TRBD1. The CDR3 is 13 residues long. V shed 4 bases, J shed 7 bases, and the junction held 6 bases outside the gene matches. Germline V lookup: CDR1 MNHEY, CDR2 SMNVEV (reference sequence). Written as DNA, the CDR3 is TGTGCCAGCAGTTACCAGGGGGGAAGTGGCTACACCTTC. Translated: CASSYQGGSGYTF.

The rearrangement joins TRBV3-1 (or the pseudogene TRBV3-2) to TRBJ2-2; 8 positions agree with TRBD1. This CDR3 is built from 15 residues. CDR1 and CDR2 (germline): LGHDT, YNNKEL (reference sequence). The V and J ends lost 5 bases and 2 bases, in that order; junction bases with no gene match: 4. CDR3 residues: CASSIGQGNTGELFF. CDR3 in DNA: TGTGCCAGCAGCATAGGACAGGGCAACACCGGGGAGCTGTTTTTT.

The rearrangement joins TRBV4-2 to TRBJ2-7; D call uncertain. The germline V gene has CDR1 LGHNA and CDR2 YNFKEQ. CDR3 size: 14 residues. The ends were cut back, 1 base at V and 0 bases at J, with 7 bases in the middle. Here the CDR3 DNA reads TGTGCCAGCAGCCAAGGTACTACCTCCTACGAGCAGTACTTC. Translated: CASSQGTTSYEQYF.

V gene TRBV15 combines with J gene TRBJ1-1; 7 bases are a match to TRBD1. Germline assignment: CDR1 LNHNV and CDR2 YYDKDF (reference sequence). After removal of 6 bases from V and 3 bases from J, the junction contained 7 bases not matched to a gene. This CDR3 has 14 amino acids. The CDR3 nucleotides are TGTGCCACCAGTGCGACAGGGAGGCACACTGAAGCTTTCTTT. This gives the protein CATSATGRHTEAFF.

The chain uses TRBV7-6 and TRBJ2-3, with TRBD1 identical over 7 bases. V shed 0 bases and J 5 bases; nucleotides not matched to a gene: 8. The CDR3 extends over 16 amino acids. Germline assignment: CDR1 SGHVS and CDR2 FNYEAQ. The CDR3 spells CASSLAGGDHVDTQYF. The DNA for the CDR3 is TGTGCCAGCAGCTTAGCAGGGGGCGACCATGTAGATACGCAGTATTTT. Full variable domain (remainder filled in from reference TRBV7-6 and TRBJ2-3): GAGVSQSPRYKVTKRGQDVALRCDPISGHVSLYWYRQALGQGPEFLTYFNYEAQQDKSGLPNDRFSAERPEGSISTLTIQRTEQRDSAMYRCASSLAGGDHVDTQYFGPGTRLTVL.

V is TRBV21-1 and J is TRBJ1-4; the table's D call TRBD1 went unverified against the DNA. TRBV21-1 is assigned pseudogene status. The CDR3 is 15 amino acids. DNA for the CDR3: TGTGCCAGCCGAGACAGGGAATCAACTAATGAAAAACTGTTTTTT. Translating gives CASRDRESTNEKLFF.

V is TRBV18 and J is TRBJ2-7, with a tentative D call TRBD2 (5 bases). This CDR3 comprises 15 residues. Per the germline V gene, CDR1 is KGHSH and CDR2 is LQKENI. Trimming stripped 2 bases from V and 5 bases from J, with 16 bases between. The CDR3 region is CASSPTGIPGNEQYV. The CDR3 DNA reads TGTGCCAGCTCACCAACGGGGATCCCTGGCAACGAGCAGTACGTC.

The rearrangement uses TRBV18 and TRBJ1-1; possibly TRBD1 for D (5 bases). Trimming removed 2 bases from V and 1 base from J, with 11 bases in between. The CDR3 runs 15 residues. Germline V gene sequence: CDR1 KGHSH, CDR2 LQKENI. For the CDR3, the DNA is TGTGCCAGCTCACCAGCTCTGACAGAGAACACTGAAGCTTTCTTT. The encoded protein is CASSPALTENTEAFF.

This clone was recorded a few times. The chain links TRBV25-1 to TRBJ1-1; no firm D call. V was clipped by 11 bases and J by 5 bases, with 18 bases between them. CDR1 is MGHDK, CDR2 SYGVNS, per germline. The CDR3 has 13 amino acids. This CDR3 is CAARGLFGTEAFF. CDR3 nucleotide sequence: TGTGCCGCACGCGGCCTCTTTGGGACTGAAGCTTTCTTT. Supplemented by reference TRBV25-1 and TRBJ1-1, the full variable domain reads EADIYQTPRYLVIGTGKKITLECSQTMGHDKMYWYQQDPGMELHLIHYSYGVNSTEKGDLSSESTVSRIRTEHFPLTLESARPSHTSQYLCAARGLFGTEAFFGQGTRLTVV.

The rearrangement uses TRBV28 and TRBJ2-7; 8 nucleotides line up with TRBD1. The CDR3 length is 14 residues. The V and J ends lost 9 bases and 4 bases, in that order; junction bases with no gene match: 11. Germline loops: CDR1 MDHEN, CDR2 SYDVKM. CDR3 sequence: CARAGGFSFYEQYF. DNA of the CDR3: TGTGCCAGAGCAGGGGGCTTTAGCTTTTACGAGCAGTACTTC.

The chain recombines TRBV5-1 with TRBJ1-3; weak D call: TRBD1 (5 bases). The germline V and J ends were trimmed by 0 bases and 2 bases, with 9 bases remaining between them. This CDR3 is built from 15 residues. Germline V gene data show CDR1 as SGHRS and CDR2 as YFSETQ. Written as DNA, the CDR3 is TGCGCCAGCAGCTTGGCCGGGGGAACTGGAAACACCATATATTTT. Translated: CASSLAGGTGNTIYF.

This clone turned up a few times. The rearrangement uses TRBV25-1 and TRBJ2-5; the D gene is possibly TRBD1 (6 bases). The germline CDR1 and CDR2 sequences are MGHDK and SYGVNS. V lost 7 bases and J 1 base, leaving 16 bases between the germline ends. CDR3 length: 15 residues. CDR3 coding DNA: TGTGCCAGCACTGACCTCAGGGGATCCCAAGAGACCCAGTACTTC. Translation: CASTDLRGSQETQYF.

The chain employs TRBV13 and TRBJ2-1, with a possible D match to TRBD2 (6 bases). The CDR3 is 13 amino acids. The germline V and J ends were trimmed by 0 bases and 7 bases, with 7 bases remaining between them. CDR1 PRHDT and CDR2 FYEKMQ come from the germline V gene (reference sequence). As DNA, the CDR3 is TGTGCCAGCAGCTTAGGGGCGGGGAATGAGCAGTTCTTC. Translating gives CASSLGAGNEQFF.

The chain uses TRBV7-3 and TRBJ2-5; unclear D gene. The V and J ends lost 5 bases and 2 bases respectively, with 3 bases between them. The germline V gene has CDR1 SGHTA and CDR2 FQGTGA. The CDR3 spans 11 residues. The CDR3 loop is CASSPQETQYF. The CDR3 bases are TGTGCCAGCAGCCCGCAAGAGACCCAGTACTTC.

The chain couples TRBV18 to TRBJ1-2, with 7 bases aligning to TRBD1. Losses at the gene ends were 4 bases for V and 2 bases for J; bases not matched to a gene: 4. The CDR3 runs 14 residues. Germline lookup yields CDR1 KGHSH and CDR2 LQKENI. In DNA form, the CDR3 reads TGTGCCAGCTCACAGGGGACAGTGAACTATGGCTACACCTTC. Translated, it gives CASSQGTVNYGYTF.

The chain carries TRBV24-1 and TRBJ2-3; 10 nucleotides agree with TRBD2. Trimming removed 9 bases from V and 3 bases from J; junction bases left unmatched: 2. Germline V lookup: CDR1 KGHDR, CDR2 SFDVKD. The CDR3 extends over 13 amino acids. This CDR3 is CATQREGTDTQYF. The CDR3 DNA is TGTGCCACCCAGCGGGAGGGAACAGATACGCAGTATTTT.